A single sample is the source of the 4 T cell receptor beta chains below, sequenced in a study of blood T cell repertoires in COVID-19. Sequencing was performed with immunoSEQ multiplex PCR; in TCRdb, only in-frame clones are kept and a portion is missing. The sample lists more than 200,000 clones; about 88% were seen once. Specimen: peripheral blood. Receptor source: a man in his 70s with acute or convalescent COVID-19.

The chain uses TRBV7-9 and TRBJ2-3, with 11 bases that match TRBD1. CDR1 SEHNR and CDR2 FQNEAQ come from the germline V gene (reference sequence). With V trimmed by 1 base and J by 2 bases, 2 bases remained unmatched. This CDR3 contains 16 residues. The CDR3 sequence: CASSLGTGGYTDTQYF. The CDR3 region has the DNA TGTGCCAGCAGCTTAGGGACAGGGGGCTACACAGATACGCAGTATTTT.

The chain joins TRBV3-1 (or the pseudogene TRBV3-2) to TRBJ2-2; 8 bases match TRBD1. Germline CDR1 reads LGHDT; CDR2 reads YNNKEL (reference sequence). The CDR3 sequence is 14 residues long. The CDR3 DNA is TGTGCGACCAGCGGACAGGGATACACCGGGGAGCTGTTTTTT. Translated: CATSGQGYTGELFF.

The rearrangement links TRBV5-5 to TRBJ2-7; a possible D gene is TRBD1 (5 bases). Deletions cut 1 base from V and 5 bases from J, with 13 bases between. The CDR3 sequence is 14 residues long. Germline V gene lookup returns CDR1 SGHKS and CDR2 YYEKEE (reference sequence). The CDR3 reads CASSLTGEPDEQYF. The CDR3 DNA follows: TGTGCCAGCAGCTTGACAGGCGAACCCGACGAGCAGTACTTC.

V usage is TRBV5-6 and J usage is TRBJ2-5; TRBD1 matches at 10 bases. Germline values: CDR1 SGHDT, CDR2 YYEEEE. V was pared by 6 bases and J by 5 bases, with 10 bases of the junction left unmatched. This CDR3 is 15 amino acids long. CDR3 region: CASNLRQGAWETQYF. The CDR3, as DNA: TGTGCCAGCAACCTCAGACAGGGGGCTTGGGAGACCCAGTACTTC. Combining the CDR3 with reference TRBV5-6 and TRBJ2-5 gives the whole variable domain DAGVTQSPTHLIKTRGQQVTLRCSPKSGHDTVSWYQQALGQGPQFIFQYYEEEERQRGNFPDRFSGHQFPNYSSELNVNALLLGDSALYLCASNLRQGAWETQYFGPGTRLLVL.